This T cell receptor beta chain comes out of a study of blood T cell repertoires in COVID-19. Study-level background: Sites in the United States, Italy and Spain provided acute and convalescent COVID-19 samples. T cells, B-cell-depleted T cells, or PBMCs supplied cDNA or gDNA.

Germline V gene sequence: CDR1 SGDLS, CDR2 YYNGEE. The CDR3 loop spans 16 amino acids. The ends lost 4 bases at V and 4 bases at J; junction bases unmatched: 10. Under the authors' procedure: Researchers report that nucleated cell counts were estimated from reference gene primer amplification. TCRdb's table, derived via immunoSEQ multiplex PCR, lists solely in-frame clones and lacks some. Clonal size and the V and J genes are those of that table, whereas D and trimming came from the DNA. The profile shows 160,000 or so clones, approximately 81% of them singletons. Cohorts were based on clinical histories the participants reported.

Input material: PBMCs or T cells enriched from blood (not recorded which). The receptor was isolated from a man in his sixties who had recovered from COVID-19. The chain uses TRBV9 and TRBJ1-1; 10 nucleotides agree with TRBD1. CDR3 in amino acids: CASSLGTGEFGTEAFF. In DNA, the CDR3 is TGTGCCAGCAGCCTTGGGACAGGGGAGTTTGGCACTGAAGCTTTCTTT.